This entry lists 12 T cell receptor beta chains sequenced from one sample in a study of T cell responses to AZD1222 COVID-19 vaccine (dated by TCRdb to about 2021). The library was produced with the immunoSEQ multiplex PCR assay. TCRdb re-hosts the immuneACCESS table, in-frame sequences only. Its copies lack some clones; in the studies checked, an unresolved V gene accounts for under half of them, and the cause for the rest is not known. This sample is represented by 130,000 to 150,000 clones; about 90% of them were singletons. Approximately 2.1% of the sample goes to the ten largest clones. The time point label on this specimen signifies: baseline before first vaccination. Sample: peripheral blood, taken on day 0 of AZD1222 vaccination. The receptors derive from an adult in good health.

This clone was detected once. CDR3 sequence: CASSVRCLREGSEQFF. CDR3 coding DNA: TGTGCCAGCAGCGTCCGGTGCCTCAGGGAAGGTAGTGAGCAGTTCTTC. The chain is built from TRBV9 and TRBJ2-1, with a weak D call TRBD1 (5 bases). V was shortened by 2 bases and J by 9 bases, with 21 bases between the two germline ends. Germline CDR1 reads SGDLS; CDR2 reads YYNGEE. This CDR3 contains 16 residues. Combining the CDR3 with reference TRBV9 and TRBJ2-1 gives the whole variable domain DSGVTQTPKHLITATGQRVTLRCSPRSGDLSVYWYQQSLDQGLQFLIQYYNGEERAKGNILERFSAQQFPDLHSELNLSSLELGDSALYFCASSVRCLREGSEQFFGPGTRLTVL.

This chain links TRBV30 with TRBJ2-2; 11 nucleotides line up with TRBD1. Trimming at V came to 4 bases and at J to 7 bases, leaving 5 bases not matched to a gene. Germline V lookup: CDR1 GTSNPN, CDR2 SVGIG (reference sequence). The CDR3 has 14 amino acids. In DNA form, the CDR3 reads TGTGCCTGGACCGGGACAGGGGGGGGCGGGGAGCTGTTTTTT. It is translated as CAWTGTGGGGELFF. The variable domain in full, with the rest retrieved from reference TRBV30 and TRBJ2-2, is SQTIHQWPATLVQPVGSPLSLECTVEGTSNPNLYWYRQAAGRGLQLLFYSVGIGQISSEVPQNLSASRPQDRQFILSSKKLLLSDSGFYLCAWTGTGGGGELFFGEGSRLTVL.

The chain joins TRBV4-2 to TRBJ2-7, with 10 nucleotides matching TRBD1. The CDR3 spans 16 residues. The germline V gene has CDR1 LGHNA and CDR2 YNFKEQ. The ends lost 3 bases at V and 5 bases at J; junction bases unmatched: 10. CDR3 residues: CASSQSPGTGVDEQYF. The CDR3 DNA sequence: TGTGCCAGCAGCCAGAGCCCCGGGACAGGGGTGGACGAGCAGTACTTC.

This chain connects TRBV6-5 to TRBJ2-7; D perhaps matches TRBD2 (5 bases). V was clipped by 7 bases and J by 2 bases, with 15 bases between them. This CDR3 comprises 14 residues. Germline V gene lookup returns CDR1 MNHEY and CDR2 SVGAGI. CDR3 sequence (DNA): TGTGCCAGCACTTCGGGGAACCCCCCCTACGAGCAGTACTTC. Encoded protein: CASTSGNPPYEQYF.

CDR3: CASSPRTGFTYGYTF. The CDR3 bases are TGTGCCAGCAGCCCGCGGACAGGCTTCACCTATGGCTACACCTTC. The chain combines TRBV7-2 with TRBJ1-2; 7 bases agree with TRBD1. Trimming removed 5 bases from V and 4 bases from J; junction bases left unmatched: 10. The V gene's germline CDR1 is SGHTA and CDR2 FQGNSA. CDR3 length equals 15 residues.

V gene TRBV3-1 (or the pseudogene TRBV3-2) combines with J gene TRBJ1-2, with TRBD1 as a possible D gene (5 bases). The germline gives CDR1 LGHDT, CDR2 YNNKEL (reference sequence). Trimming shortened V by 0 bases and J by 0 bases, and 14 bases separated the two germline ends. CDR3 length equals 17 residues. In nucleotides, the CDR3 is TGTGCCAGCAGCCAAGATTCCGGGACCTCCTCTAACTATGGCTACACCTTC. This codes for CASSQDSGTSSNYGYTF.

J is TRBJ1-3 and V is TRBV5-6; perhaps TRBD1 as D (5 bases). V was shortened by 3 bases and J by 0 bases, with 7 bases between the two germline ends. Germline V gene lookup returns CDR1 SGHDT and CDR2 YYEEEE. The CDR3 sequence is 14 residues long. The CDR3 protein is CASSWDFSGNTIYF. CDR3 nucleotides: TGTGCCAGCAGCTGGGACTTCTCTGGAAACACCATATATTTT.

The chain employs TRBV6-5 and TRBJ1-2; TRBD1 matches 11 bases. CDR3 size: 12 residues. V lost 10 bases, J lost 8 bases, and 6 bases stayed unmatched. Per germline, CDR1 MNHEY and CDR2 SVGAGI. CDR3 sequence: CATGQGALGYTF. The CDR3 nucleotides read TGTGCCACCGGACAGGGGGCTTTGGGCTACACCTTC.

The chain joins TRBV11-2 to TRBJ1-2; D is possibly TRBD1 (6 bases). Germline lookup yields CDR1 SGHAT and CDR2 FQNNGV. Trimming pared 5 bases from V and 2 bases from J, leaving 9 bases between. The CDR3 is 13 amino acids. The DNA of the CDR3 is TGTGCCAGCAGCGCCGGACAGAACTATGGCTACACCTTC. Protein: CASSAGQNYGYTF.

In nucleotides, the CDR3 is TGTGCCATCAGAGGAGGGGACCCCCCCTACTACGAGCAGTACTTC. This sequence encodes CAIRGGDPPYYEQYF. The rearrangement uses TRBV10-3 and TRBJ2-7; maybe TRBD2 (6 bases). Germline CDR1 and CDR2: ENHRY and SYGVKD. V was shortened by 6 bases and J by 3 bases, with 18 bases between the two germline ends. The CDR3 contains 15 residues.

The J gene is TRBJ2-5, the V gene TRBV10-3; tentative D call: TRBD2 (6 bases). Germline CDR1 is ENHRY and CDR2 is SYGVKD. The CDR3 spans 14 residues. V lost 0 bases and J 1 base, leaving 6 bases between the germline ends. The CDR3 DNA reads as TGTGCCATCAGTGAGTCTAGCGGCCAAGAGACCCAGTACTTC. Amino acid sequence: CAISESSGQETQYF.

The genes are TRBV4-3 and TRBJ2-5, with D hard to call. Trimming took 0 bases from V and 3 from J, leaving 5 bases between them. The CDR3 has 13 residues. Germline CDR1 reads LGHNA; CDR2 reads YSLEER. CDR3 nucleotides: TGCGCCAGCAGCCAAGATTCAGAAGAGACCCAGTACTTC. Translated, it gives CASSQDSEETQYF.